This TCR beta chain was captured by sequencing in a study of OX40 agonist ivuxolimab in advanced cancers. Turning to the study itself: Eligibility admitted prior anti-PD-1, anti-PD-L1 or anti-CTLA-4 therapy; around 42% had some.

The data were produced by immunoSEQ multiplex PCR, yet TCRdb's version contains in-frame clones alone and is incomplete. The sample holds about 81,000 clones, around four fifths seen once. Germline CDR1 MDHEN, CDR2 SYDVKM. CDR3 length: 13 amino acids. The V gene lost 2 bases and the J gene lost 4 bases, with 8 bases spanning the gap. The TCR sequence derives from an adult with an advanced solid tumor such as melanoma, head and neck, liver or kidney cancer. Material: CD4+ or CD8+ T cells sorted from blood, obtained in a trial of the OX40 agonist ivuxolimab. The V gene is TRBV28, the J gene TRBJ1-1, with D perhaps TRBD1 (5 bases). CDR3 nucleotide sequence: TGTGCCAGCAGTTTAGCGAGGGGCACTGAAGCTTTCTTT. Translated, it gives CASSLARGTEAFF.